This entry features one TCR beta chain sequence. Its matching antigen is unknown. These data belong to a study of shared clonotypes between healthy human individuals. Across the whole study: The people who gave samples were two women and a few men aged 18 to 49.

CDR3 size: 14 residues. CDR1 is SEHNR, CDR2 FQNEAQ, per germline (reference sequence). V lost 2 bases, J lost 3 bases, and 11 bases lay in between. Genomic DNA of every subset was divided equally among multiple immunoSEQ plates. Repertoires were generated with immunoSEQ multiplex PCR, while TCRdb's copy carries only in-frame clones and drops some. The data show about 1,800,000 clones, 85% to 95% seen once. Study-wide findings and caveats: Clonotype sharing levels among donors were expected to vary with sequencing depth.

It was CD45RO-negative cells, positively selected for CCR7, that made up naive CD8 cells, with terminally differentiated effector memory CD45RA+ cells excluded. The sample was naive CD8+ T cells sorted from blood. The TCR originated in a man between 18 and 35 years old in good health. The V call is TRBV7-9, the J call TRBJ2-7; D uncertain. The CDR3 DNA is TGTGCCAGCAGCTTATCTGCCGAAAACTACGAGCAGTACTTC. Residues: CASSLSAENYEQYF.